Reported below is one TCR beta chain. This CDR3 is also generated by other DNA sequences in the sample. Original processing methods: Junction-only sequences without quality scores were provided by ImmunoSEQ, so filtering was different. TCRdb's copy holds only in-frame clones and misses some; the assay was immunoSEQ multiplex PCR. D and trimming were read from the DNA, whereas the V and J calls and clone size are those reported in that table. The profile shows about 2,500,000 clones, about 92% of them singletons. The data are from a study of shared clonotypes between healthy human individuals. This TCR was recovered from a man between 18 and 35 years old in good health. The source material was naive CD4+ T cells sorted from blood. As for subset: CD45RA+ positively selected.

CDR3 protein: CASSLAGTSGNTIYF. Written as DNA, the CDR3 is TGCGCCAGCAGCTTGGCCGGGACTTCTGGAAACACCATATATTTT. The rearrangement links TRBV5-1 to TRBJ1-3; D may be TRBD1 (5 bases). The germline gives CDR1 SGHRS, CDR2 YFSETQ. The V gene lost 0 bases and the J gene lost 1 base, with 8 bases spanning the gap. The CDR3 is 15 residues long.